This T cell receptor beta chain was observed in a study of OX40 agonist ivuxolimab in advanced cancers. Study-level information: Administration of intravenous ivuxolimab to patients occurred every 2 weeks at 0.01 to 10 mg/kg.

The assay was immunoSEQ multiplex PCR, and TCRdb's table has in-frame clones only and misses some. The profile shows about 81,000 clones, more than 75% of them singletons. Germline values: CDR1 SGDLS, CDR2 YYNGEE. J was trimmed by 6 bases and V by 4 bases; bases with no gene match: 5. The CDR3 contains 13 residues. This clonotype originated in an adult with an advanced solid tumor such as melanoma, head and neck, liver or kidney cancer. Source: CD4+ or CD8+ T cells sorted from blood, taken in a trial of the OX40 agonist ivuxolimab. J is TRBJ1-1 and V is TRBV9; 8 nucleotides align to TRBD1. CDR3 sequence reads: CASSRTGRAEAFF. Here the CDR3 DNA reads TGTGCCAGCAGCCGGACAGGGCGAGCTGAAGCTTTCTTT.